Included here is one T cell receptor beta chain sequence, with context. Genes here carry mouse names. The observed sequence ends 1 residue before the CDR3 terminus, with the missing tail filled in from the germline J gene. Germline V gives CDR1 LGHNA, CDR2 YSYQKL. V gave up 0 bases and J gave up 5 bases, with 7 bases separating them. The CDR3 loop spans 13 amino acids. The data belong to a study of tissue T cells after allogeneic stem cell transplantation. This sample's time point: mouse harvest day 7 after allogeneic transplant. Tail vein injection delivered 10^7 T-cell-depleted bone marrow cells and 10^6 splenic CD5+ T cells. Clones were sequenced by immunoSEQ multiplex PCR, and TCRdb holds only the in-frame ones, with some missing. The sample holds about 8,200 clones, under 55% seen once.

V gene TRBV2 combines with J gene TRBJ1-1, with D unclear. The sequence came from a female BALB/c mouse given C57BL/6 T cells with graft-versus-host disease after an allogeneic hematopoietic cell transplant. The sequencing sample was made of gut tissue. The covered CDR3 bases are TGTGCCAGCAGCCAAGATAGGAGAACAGAAGTCTTC. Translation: CASSQDRRTEVF. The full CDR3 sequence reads CASSQDRRTEVFF.